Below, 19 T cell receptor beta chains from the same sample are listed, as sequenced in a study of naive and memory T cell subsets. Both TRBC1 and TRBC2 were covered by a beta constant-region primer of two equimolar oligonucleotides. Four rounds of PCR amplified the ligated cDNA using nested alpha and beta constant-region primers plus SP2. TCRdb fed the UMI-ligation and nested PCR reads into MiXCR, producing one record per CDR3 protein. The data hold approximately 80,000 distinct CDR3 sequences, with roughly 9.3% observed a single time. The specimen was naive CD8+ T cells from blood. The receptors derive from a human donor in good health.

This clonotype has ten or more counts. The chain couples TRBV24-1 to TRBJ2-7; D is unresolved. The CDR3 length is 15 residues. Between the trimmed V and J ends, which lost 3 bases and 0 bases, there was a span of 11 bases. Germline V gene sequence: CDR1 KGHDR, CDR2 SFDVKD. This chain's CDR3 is CATSDGGEISYEQYF. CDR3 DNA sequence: TGTGCCACCAGTGATGGTGGGGAAATCTCCTACGAGCAGTACTTC.

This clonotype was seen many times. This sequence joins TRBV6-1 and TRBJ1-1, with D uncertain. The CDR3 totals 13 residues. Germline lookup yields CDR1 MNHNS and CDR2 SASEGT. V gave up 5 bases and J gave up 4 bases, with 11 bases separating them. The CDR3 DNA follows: TGTGCCAGCAGTTCCTTCGAGGGCACTGAAGCTTTCTTT. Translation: CASSSFEGTEAFF.

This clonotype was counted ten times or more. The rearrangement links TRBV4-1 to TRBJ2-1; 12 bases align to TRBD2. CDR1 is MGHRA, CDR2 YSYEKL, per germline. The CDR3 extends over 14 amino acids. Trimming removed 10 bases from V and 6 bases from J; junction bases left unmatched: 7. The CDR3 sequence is CATHGTSGRNEQFF. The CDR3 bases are TGCGCCACCCATGGGACTAGCGGGCGCAATGAGCAGTTCTTC.

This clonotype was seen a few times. CDR3 region: CSVGDPYEQYF. CDR3 bases: TGCAGCGTTGGAGACCCTTACGAGCAGTACTTC. The genes are TRBV29-1 and TRBJ2-7; D gene uncertain. Germline CDR1 SQVTM, CDR2 ANQGSEA. The V end lost 4 bases, the J end lost 4 bases, and 8 bases lay between the germline ends. CDR3 size: 11 residues.

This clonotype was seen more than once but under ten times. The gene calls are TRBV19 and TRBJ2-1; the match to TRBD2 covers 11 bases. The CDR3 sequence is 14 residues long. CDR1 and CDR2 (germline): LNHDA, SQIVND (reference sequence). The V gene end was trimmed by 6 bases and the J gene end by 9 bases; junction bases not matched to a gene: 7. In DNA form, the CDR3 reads TGTGCCAGTAGCCTTAGCGGGAGGGGGGTTGAGCAGTTCTTC. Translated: CASSLSGRGVEQFF.

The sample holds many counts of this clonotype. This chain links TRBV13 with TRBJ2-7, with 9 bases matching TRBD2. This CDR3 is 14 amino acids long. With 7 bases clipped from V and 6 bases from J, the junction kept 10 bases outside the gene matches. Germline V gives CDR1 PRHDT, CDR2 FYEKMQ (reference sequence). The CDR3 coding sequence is TGTGCCAGCACCGTAGGCGGGAGGGGTGTCGAGCAGTACTTC. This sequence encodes CASTVGGRGVEQYF.

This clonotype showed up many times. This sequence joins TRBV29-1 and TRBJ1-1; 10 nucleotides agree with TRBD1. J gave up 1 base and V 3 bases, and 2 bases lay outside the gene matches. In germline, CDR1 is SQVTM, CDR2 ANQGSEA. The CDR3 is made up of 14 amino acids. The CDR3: CSVEGQGSNTEAFF. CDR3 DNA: TGCAGCGTTGAGGGACAGGGGTCGAACACTGAAGCTTTCTTT.

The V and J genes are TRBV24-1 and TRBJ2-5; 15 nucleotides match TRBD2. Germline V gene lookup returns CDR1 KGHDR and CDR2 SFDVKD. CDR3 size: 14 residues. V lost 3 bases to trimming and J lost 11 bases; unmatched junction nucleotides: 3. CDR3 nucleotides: TGTGCCACCAGTGATCCTGGGACTAGCGGGAGGCAGTACTTC. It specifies CATSDPGTSGRQYF.

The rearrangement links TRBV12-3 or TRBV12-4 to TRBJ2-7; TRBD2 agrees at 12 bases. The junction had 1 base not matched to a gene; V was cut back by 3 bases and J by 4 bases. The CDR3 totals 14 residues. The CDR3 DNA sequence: TGTGCCAGCAGTTTTACTAGCGGGAGGTACGAGCAGTACTTC. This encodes CASSFTSGRYEQYF.

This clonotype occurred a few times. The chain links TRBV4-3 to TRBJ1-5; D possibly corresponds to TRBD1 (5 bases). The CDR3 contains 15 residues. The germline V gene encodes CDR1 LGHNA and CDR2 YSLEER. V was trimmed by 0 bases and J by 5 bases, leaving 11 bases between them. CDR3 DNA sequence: TGCGCCAGCAGCCAAGATCCAGGGCGGGATCAGCCCCAGCATTTT. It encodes CASSQDPGRDQPQHF.

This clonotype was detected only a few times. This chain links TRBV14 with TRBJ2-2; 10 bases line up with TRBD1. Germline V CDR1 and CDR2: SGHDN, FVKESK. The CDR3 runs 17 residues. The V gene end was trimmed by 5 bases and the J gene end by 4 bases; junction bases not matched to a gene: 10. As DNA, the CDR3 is TGTGCCAGCAGCTTCCACCCGGGACAGGGGTCCACCGGGGAGCTGTTTTTT. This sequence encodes CASSFHPGQGSTGELFF.

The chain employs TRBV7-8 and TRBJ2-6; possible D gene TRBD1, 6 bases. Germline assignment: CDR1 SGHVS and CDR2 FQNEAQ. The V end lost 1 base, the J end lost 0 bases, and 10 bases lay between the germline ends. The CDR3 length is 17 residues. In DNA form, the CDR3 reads TGTGCCAGCAGCTTAGAGGGGGTTTACTCTGGGGCCAACGTCCTGACTTTC. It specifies CASSLEGVYSGANVLTF.

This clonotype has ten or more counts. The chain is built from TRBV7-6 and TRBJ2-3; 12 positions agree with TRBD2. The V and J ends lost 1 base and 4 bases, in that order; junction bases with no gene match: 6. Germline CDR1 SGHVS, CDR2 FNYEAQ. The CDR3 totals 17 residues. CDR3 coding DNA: TGTGCCAGCAGCTTAGATTCGGGGACTAGCGGGTCAGATACGCAGTATTTT. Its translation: CASSLDSGTSGSDTQYF.

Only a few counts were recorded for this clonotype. CDR3 loop: CASSPTARNTEAFF. DNA of the CDR3: TGTGCCAGCAGTCCGACAGCCCGGAACACTGAAGCTTTCTTT. The gene calls are TRBV27 and TRBJ1-1, with D tentatively TRBD1 (5 bases). With 5 bases removed from V and 1 base from J, the gap between germline ends came to 11 bases. This CDR3 spans 14 amino acids. Germline-derived CDR1 and CDR2 are MNHEY and SMNVEV (reference sequence).

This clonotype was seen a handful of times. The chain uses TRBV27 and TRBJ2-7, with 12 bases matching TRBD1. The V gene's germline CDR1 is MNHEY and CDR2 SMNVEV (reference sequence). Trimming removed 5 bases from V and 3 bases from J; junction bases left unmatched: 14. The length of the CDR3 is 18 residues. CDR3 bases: TGTGCCAGCAGTCTAAGTTGGGACAGGGGGCCAGGTAACTACGAGCAGTACTTC. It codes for CASSLSWDRGPGNYEQYF.

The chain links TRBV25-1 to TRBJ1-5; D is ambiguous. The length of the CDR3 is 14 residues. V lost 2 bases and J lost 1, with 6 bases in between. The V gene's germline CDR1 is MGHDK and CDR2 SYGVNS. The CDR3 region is CASSEVGSNQPQHF. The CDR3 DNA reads TGTGCCAGCAGTGAAGTAGGGAGCAATCAGCCCCAGCATTTT.

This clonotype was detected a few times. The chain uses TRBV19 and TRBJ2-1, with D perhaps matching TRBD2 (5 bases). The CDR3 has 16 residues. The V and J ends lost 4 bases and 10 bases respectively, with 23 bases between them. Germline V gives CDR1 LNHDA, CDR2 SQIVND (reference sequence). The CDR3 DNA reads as TGTGCCAGTAGTAGATACAAGGCTCGGAGGTTGGAAGAGCAGTTCTTC. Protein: CASSRYKARRLEEQFF.

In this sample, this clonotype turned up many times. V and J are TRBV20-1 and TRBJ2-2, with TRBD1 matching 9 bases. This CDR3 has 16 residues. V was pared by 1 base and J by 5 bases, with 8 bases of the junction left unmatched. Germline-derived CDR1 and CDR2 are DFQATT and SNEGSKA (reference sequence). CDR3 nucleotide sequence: TGCAGTGCTAGAGTCAGGGACAGGGTTTCTACCGGGGAGCTGTTTTTT. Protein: CSARVRDRVSTGELFF.

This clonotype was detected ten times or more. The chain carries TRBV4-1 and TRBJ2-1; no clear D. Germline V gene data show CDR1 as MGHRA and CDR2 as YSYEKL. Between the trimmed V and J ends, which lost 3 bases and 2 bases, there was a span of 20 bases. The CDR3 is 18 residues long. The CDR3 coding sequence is TGCGCCAGCAGCCAGGACGGGCGGTACATCCTAACCTACAATGAGCAGTTCTTC. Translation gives CASSQDGRYILTYNEQFF.